This T cell receptor (beta chain) derives from a study of shared T cell receptors in the human thymus. As to this clone: One junction end disagrees with the germline gene, perhaps due to a read error.

The CDR3 length is 16 residues. Germline CDR1 LNHNV, CDR2 YYDKDF (reference sequence). Sequencing used immunoSEQ multiplex PCR; TCRdb keeps in-frame clones, though not all of them. The data contain about 540,000 clones, 78% of them seen just once; the ten biggest clones take up approximately 0.013%. This same sample was also taken into another study, of human thymus T cells. This second report adds: Donors consisted of healthy Finnish infants (having corrective surgery for congenital heart defects). Thymus was obtained from resections taken during corrective heart surgery.

The clonotype comes from a boy in the first two years of life with a congenital heart defect. The chain links TRBV15 to TRBJ2-6, with D possibly being TRBD1 (6 bases). Sequencing input: thymocytes. The DNA for the CDR3 is TGTGCCACCAGCAGATTCAGGGGCTCTGAGGCCAACGTCCTGACTTTC. Protein sequence: CATSRFRGSEANVLTF.